A single sample is the source of the 17 T cell receptor beta chains below, sequenced in a study of T cell changes during pregnancy in multiple sclerosis. Clones were sequenced by immunoSEQ multiplex PCR, and TCRdb holds only the in-frame ones, with some missing. Of about 63,000 clones listed, 80% to 95% are singletons. The sample consisted of CD8+ T cells from peripheral blood mononuclear cells, taken in the second trimester of pregnancy. All receptors derive from a female donor with multiple sclerosis, enrolled in a pregnancy study.

This sequence joins TRBV5-6 and TRBJ2-7; the D is unclear. Germline loops: CDR1 SGHDT, CDR2 YYEEEE. Trimming left V 3 bases short and J 0 bases short, with 10 bases between. CDR3 length equals 14 residues. CDR3 nucleotides: TGTGCCAGCAGCTCTTCACATCGCTCCTACGAGCAGTACTTC. Amino acids: CASSSSHRSYEQYF. The full variable domain, completed using reference TRBV5-6 and TRBJ2-7, is DAGVTQSPTHLIKTRGQQVTLRCSPKSGHDTVSWYQQALGQGPQFIFQYYEEEERQRGNFPDRFSGHQFPNYSSELNVNALLLGDSALYLCASSSSHRSYEQYFGPGTRLTVT.

The V call is TRBV7-8, the J call TRBJ2-7; 7 nucleotides align to TRBD1. Germline V CDR1 and CDR2: SGHVS, FQNEAQ. J gave up 0 bases and V 4 bases, and 12 bases lay outside the gene matches. This CDR3 contains 17 residues. The CDR3 loop is CASSSDTDRSVSYEQYF. As DNA, the CDR3 is TGTGCCAGCAGCTCGGACACGGACAGGTCGGTCTCCTACGAGCAGTACTTC.

This clone was seen just once. The chain's CDR3 is CASSLSFGSYEQFF. The CDR3 DNA sequence: TGTGCCAGCAGTTTAAGTTTTGGGAGCTATGAGCAGTTCTTC. The V and J genes are TRBV28 and TRBJ2-1; weak D call: TRBD2 (5 bases). Germline CDR1 MDHEN, CDR2 SYDVKM. Trimming shortened V by 2 bases and J by 8 bases, and 13 bases separated the two germline ends. The CDR3 is made up of 14 amino acids.

This clone was seen once. This rearrangement joins TRBV7-6 to TRBJ2-7; TRBD2 matches 9 bases. The CDR3 spans 15 residues. Germline V CDR1 and CDR2: SGHVS, FNYEAQ. V trimming: 3 bases; J trimming: 6 bases; junction bases outside the gene matches: 9. The CDR3: CASSFNPGTSSEQYF. The CDR3 DNA follows: TGTGCCAGCAGCTTTAACCCCGGGACTAGCTCCGAGCAGTACTTC.

This chain uses TRBV7-9 with TRBJ2-7, with 7 bases matching TRBD1. The CDR3 spans 13 residues. Germline V lookup: CDR1 SEHNR, CDR2 FQNEAQ (reference sequence). Unmatched junction bases numbered 5, after V lost 6 bases and J lost 3 bases. The DNA for the CDR3 is TGTGCCAGCAGGGGGACAGCCAGCTACGAGCAGTACTTC. Its protein product is CASRGTASYEQYF. Together with reference TRBV7-9 and TRBJ2-7, the CDR3 gives the full variable domain: DTGVSQNPRHKITKRGQNVTFRCDPISEHNRLYWYRQTLGQGPEFLTYFQNEAQLEKSRLLSDRFSAERPKGSFSTLEIQRTEQGDSAMYLCASRGTASYEQYFGPGTRLTVT.

The V and J genes are TRBV4-1 and TRBJ2-1; 9 bases map to TRBD2. Losses at the gene ends were 5 bases for V and 4 bases for J; bases not matched to a gene: 15. This CDR3 contains 18 residues. CDR1 is MGHRA and CDR2 is YSYEKL in the germline V gene. As DNA, the CDR3 is TGCGCCAGCAGCTCCGGGGGGCTAGCGGGGTTTTCTTACAATGAGCAGTTCTTC. Amino acids: CASSSGGLAGFSYNEQFF.

The chain uses TRBV6-5 and TRBJ1-1; D remains ambiguous. Germline values: CDR1 MNHEY, CDR2 SVGAGI. V was shortened by 6 bases and J by 5 bases, with 16 bases between the two germline ends. The CDR3 totals 14 residues. In DNA form, the CDR3 reads TGTGCCAGCAGCCTTGACAAGTCGGGGACTGAAGCTTTCTTT. Translating gives CASSLDKSGTEAFF.

The chain recombines TRBV28 with TRBJ2-1; no reliable D call. V lost 4 bases, J lost 3 bases, and 16 bases lay in between. The germline gives CDR1 MDHEN, CDR2 SYDVKM. This CDR3 is built from 16 residues. This CDR3 is CASSSGVSQDYNEQFF. In DNA, the CDR3 is TGTGCCAGCAGTTCAGGTGTCAGTCAGGACTACAATGAGCAGTTCTTC.

Concerning this clone itself: This specimen includes other DNA sequences encoding the same CDR3. This chain connects TRBV30 to TRBJ2-7, with D maybe TRBD2 (5 bases). The CDR3 has 13 amino acids. Germline V lookup: CDR1 GTSNPN, CDR2 SVGIG (reference sequence). Trimming pared 3 bases from V and 0 bases from J, leaving 9 bases between. CDR3 sequence: CAWRDRGSYEQYF. The CDR3 region has the DNA TGTGCCTGGAGGGACCGGGGCTCCTACGAGCAGTACTTC.

The rearrangement uses TRBV5-1 and TRBJ1-1; possible D gene TRBD1, 6 bases. Per germline, CDR1 SGHRS and CDR2 YFSETQ. V lost 4 bases, J lost 4 bases, and 17 bases lay in between. This CDR3 contains 15 residues. In DNA, the CDR3 is TGCGCCAGCAGCGCGCGACTCTCGGACAGCACTGAAGCTTTCTTT. Its translation: CASSARLSDSTEAFF.

The rearrangement links TRBV13 to TRBJ2-5, with 11 bases that match TRBD1. J lost 2 bases, V lost 4 bases, and 3 bases had no gene match. The CDR3 spans 15 residues. Per the germline V gene, CDR1 is PRHDT and CDR2 is FYEKMQ (reference sequence). The CDR3 nucleotides read TGTGCCAGCAGCTCGGACAGGGGGCGACAAGAGACCCAGTACTTC. Protein sequence: CASSSDRGRQETQYF.

The chain recombines TRBV6-5 with TRBJ1-2; 7 bases line up with TRBD1. CDR1 and CDR2 (germline): MNHEY, SVGAGI. CDR3 length: 12 amino acids. J gave up 4 bases and V 7 bases, and 3 bases lay outside the gene matches. The CDR3 nucleotides are TGTGCCAGCACCGGACAGGTCTATGGCTACACCTTC. Translating gives CASTGQVYGYTF.

The V and J genes are TRBV7-9 and TRBJ2-5, with D perhaps matching TRBD2 (5 bases). From germline, CDR1 is SEHNR and CDR2 FQNEAQ (reference sequence). The CDR3 is made up of 13 amino acids. V gave up 1 base and J gave up 5 bases, with 8 bases separating them. In DNA form, the CDR3 reads TGTGCCAGCAGCTTAGAACTAGTGGAGACCCAGTACTTC. This codes for CASSLELVETQYF.

The V gene is TRBV2, the J gene TRBJ2-2; TRBD1 might be the D (5 bases). Germline V lookup: CDR1 SNHLY, CDR2 FYNNEI. V shed 6 bases and J shed 5 bases, with 7 bases lying between them. This CDR3 comprises 12 residues. The CDR3 reads CASRGATGELFF. The CDR3 nucleotides read TGTGCCAGCAGAGGGGCAACCGGGGAGCTGTTTTTT.

This sequence joins TRBV4-3 and TRBJ2-7; TRBD2 agrees at 9 bases. Germline V gene sequence: CDR1 LGHNA, CDR2 YSLEER. V lost 4 bases, J lost 0 bases, and 10 bases stayed unmatched. The CDR3 contains 17 residues. The CDR3 loop reads CASSPSYSGRSSYEQYF. CDR3 nucleotides: TGCGCCAGCAGCCCGTCTTATAGCGGGAGAAGCTCCTACGAGCAGTACTTC.

This chain links TRBV21-1 with TRBJ1-1. TRBV21-1 is labeled a pseudogene. The CDR3 is 15 residues long. CDR3 sequence: CASSPSERGGTEAFF. The DNA for the CDR3 is TGTGCCAGCAGCCCCTCCGAGAGGGGGGGGACTGAAGCTTTCTTT.

The CDR3 sequence is CASSQGANEQFF. In nucleotides, the CDR3 is TGCGCCAGCTCACAGGGGGCGAATGAGCAGTTCTTC. The chain links TRBV10-2 to TRBJ2-1, with 9 bases aligning to TRBD1. The germline V gene has CDR1 WSHSY and CDR2 SAAADI. The CDR3 runs to 12 residues. After removal of 8 bases from V and 7 bases from J, the junction contained 3 bases not matched to a gene.